One and the same sample provided the 21 T cell receptor beta chains below, sequenced in a study of CXCR3-negative and CXCR3-positive naive CD8 T cells. No antigen is known for these receptors. Study-wide results and caveats: CXCR3-positive naive cells had more hydrophobic TRB CDR3s than CXCR3-negative naive cells.

UMI labels and 5' RACE were used to prepare the TRB cDNA libraries. TCRdb re-called the 5' RACE reads and shows each CDR3 protein once, DNA omitted. The listing records roughly 130,000 distinct CDR3 sequences. The specimen sequenced was naive CXCR3+ CD8+ T cells from blood. Subset specified: CD45RO-CCR7+CD27+CD95- naive CD8+ T cells expressing CXCR3 (TNR3+). These receptors all come from a human donor in good health. Some clones in this sample may be carry-over from other donors' samples.

The CDR3 loop is CASGLDSQETQYF. The chain recombines TRBV12-5 with TRBJ2-5. Per germline, CDR1 LGHNT and CDR2 FRNRAP. The length of the CDR3 is 13 residues.

The chain recombines TRBV28 with TRBJ2-1. The germline V gene encodes CDR1 MDHEN and CDR2 SYDVKM. This CDR3 has 14 amino acids. The CDR3: CASSLAAFYNEQFF.

V and J are TRBV10-1 and TRBJ1-4. The CDR3 spans 14 residues. CDR1 is WNHNN, CDR2 SYGVQD, per germline (reference sequence). The CDR3 sequence is CASSVAASNEKLFF.

This rearrangement joins TRBV5-1 to TRBJ2-1; TCRdb lists TRBD1, though no DNA is available to test this call. The germline CDR1 and CDR2 sequences are SGHRS and YFSETQ. The CDR3 covers 14 residues. CDR3 sequence: CASSTVPGLQEQFF.

The chain recombines TRBV28 with TRBJ2-7; checking the TCRdb D call of TRBD1 is not possible without DNA. The CDR3 is 15 residues long. Germline loops: CDR1 MDHEN, CDR2 SYDVKM. The CDR3 loop is CASSFGGGAAYEQYF. Full variable domain (outside the CDR3, taken from reference TRBV28 and TRBJ2-7): DVKVTQSSRYLVKRTGEKVFLECVQDMDHENMFWYRQDPGLGLRLIYFSYDVKMKEKGDIPEGYSVSREKKERFSLILESASTNQTSMYLCASSFGGGAAYEQYFGPGTRLTVT.

The chain couples TRBV12-3 or TRBV12-4 to TRBJ1-1; TCRdb's D gene call, TRBD1, goes unchecked for lack of DNA. The CDR3 length is 13 residues. The CDR3 is CASSFEGGTEAFF.

The chain couples TRBV29-1 to TRBJ1-1; TCRdb's D call, TRBD1, is unchecked because there is no DNA. The CDR3 runs to 13 residues. Germline CDR1 is SQVTM and CDR2 is ANQGSEA. The CDR3 protein is CSVLRTMNTEAFF. Supplemented by reference TRBV29-1 and TRBJ1-1, the full variable domain reads SAVISQKPSRDICQRGTSLTIQCQVDSQVTMMFWYRQQPGQSLTLIATANQGSEATYESGFVIDKFPISRPNLTFSTLTVSNMSPEDSSIYLCSVLRTMNTEAFFGQGTRLTVV.

The gene calls are TRBV11-3 and TRBJ2-7. This CDR3 comprises 14 residues. Germline values: CDR1 SGHNT, CDR2 YENEEA. The CDR3 is CASSLGGNSDGQYF.

CDR3 residues: CSVAGTSGSDEQFF. The rearrangement links TRBV29-1 to TRBJ2-1; TCRdb's assignment of TRBD2 cannot be checked, as there is no DNA. The CDR3 contains 14 residues. Germline V CDR1 and CDR2: SQVTM, ANQGSEA.

The chain uses TRBV6-5 and TRBJ1-1. The length of the CDR3 is 13 residues. From germline, CDR1 is MNHEY and CDR2 SVGAGI. The CDR3 protein is CASSYSMYTEAFF.

The chain is built from TRBV29-1 and TRBJ1-4; TCRdb reports TRBD1, a call that lacks DNA to check it against. This CDR3 spans 12 amino acids. The germline CDR1 and CDR2 sequences are SQVTM and ANQGSEA. This CDR3 is CSVEGGDEKLFF.

The chain joins TRBV7-9 to TRBJ2-5; TCRdb reports TRBD1, a call that lacks DNA to check it against. Germline values: CDR1 SEHNR, CDR2 FQNEAQ (reference sequence). The CDR3 covers 15 residues. CDR3 region: CASSPSEGGRETQYF.

The CDR3 sequence is CASSILGVYEQYF. The chain employs TRBV7-9 and TRBJ2-7; TCRdb selects TRBD1, and the lack of DNA leaves this call unchecked. Germline loops: CDR1 SEHNR, CDR2 FQNEAQ (reference sequence). This CDR3 comprises 13 residues. The full variable domain, with the rest looked up from reference TRBV7-9 and TRBJ2-7, is DTGVSQNPRHKITKRGQNVTFRCDPISEHNRLYWYRQTLGQGPEFLTYFQNEAQLEKSRLLSDRFSAERPKGSFSTLEIQRTEQGDSAMYLCASSILGVYEQYFGPGTRLTVT.

This rearrangement joins TRBV6-2 or TRBV6-3 to TRBJ2-4; TCRdb's D call of TRBD2 is untestable without DNA. Germline loops: CDR1 MNHEY, CDR2 SVGEGT. The CDR3 is 19 amino acids. The CDR3 sequence: CASSIPTGLAGGNKNIQYF.

The chain links TRBV20-1 to TRBJ2-5; TCRdb's D call of TRBD2 is untestable without DNA. Germline V gene sequence: CDR1 DFQATT, CDR2 SNEGSKA (reference sequence). The CDR3 consists of 15 residues. Here the CDR3 reads CSARASGQGIETQYF.

The rearrangement joins TRBV20-1 to TRBJ2-2; without DNA, the TCRdb call of TRBD2 cannot be checked. This CDR3 region has 17 residues. Germline CDR1 and CDR2: DFQATT and SNEGSKA (reference sequence). The CDR3 spells CSAHSQAAGGPIGELFF.

The chain links TRBV23-1 to TRBJ2-3; TCRdb names TRBD1, which stays unverified in the absence of DNA. TRBV23-1 carries the ORF label, with uncertain function. The CDR3 is made up of 17 amino acids. This CDR3 is CASSQYDSPRRPDTQYF.

The chain is built from TRBV29-1 and TRBJ2-7. Looked up from germline, CDR1 is SQVTM and CDR2 is ANQGSEA. This CDR3 is built from 12 residues. The CDR3 is CSVGRSSYEQYF.

This chain links TRBV5-1 with TRBJ1-5; the D call from TCRdb, TRBD1, cannot be confirmed without DNA. Germline V lookup: CDR1 SGHRS, CDR2 YFSETQ. The CDR3 loop spans 15 amino acids. The CDR3 here is CASSLGGADNQPQHF.

The chain uses TRBV7-3 and TRBJ2-1; checking the TCRdb D call of TRBD2 is not possible without DNA. Germline V gene lookup returns CDR1 SGHTA and CDR2 FQGTGA. CDR3 size: 15 residues. The CDR3 here is CASNPGLATAGEQFF.

The CDR3 loop reads CASSQQGGNQPQHF. The chain is built from TRBV27 and TRBJ1-5; TCRdb returns TRBD1, unconfirmable since there is no DNA. Germline CDR1 reads MNHEY; CDR2 reads SMNVEV (reference sequence). The CDR3 length is 14 residues.